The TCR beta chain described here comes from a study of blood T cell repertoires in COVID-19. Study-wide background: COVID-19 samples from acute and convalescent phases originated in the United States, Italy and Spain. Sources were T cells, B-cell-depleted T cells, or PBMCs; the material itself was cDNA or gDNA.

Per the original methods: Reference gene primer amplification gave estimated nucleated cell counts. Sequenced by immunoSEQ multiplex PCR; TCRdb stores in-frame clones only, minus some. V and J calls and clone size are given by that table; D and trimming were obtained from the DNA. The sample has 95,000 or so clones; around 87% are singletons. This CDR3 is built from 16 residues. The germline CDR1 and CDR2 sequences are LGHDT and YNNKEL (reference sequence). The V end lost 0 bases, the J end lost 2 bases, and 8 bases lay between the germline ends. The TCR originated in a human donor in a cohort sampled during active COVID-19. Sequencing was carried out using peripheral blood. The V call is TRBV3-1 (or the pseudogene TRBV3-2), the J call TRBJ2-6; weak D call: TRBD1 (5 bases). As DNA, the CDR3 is TGTGCCAGCAGCCAAGACAGGGTCCCTGGGGCCAACGTCCTGACTTTC. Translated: CASSQDRVPGANVLTF.